What follows are 29 T cell receptor beta chains derived from one specimen sequenced in a study of identical twins (dated by TCRdb to the mid-2010s). Library generation was performed with 5' RACE. Sequencing was performed on an Illumina HiSeq 2000. Using fastp trimming at Q25 and MiXCR clonotype assembly, TCRdb reanalyzed the public sequencing data and kept in-frame beta chains. Identical CDR3 proteins give one entry, which carries the most common genes and DNA. The sample has fewer than 650,000 distinct CDR3 sequences on record, roughly 7.1% of them singletons. Roughly 1.6% of the sample rests with the top ten. The same data also contributed to another study, on yellow fever vaccine responses in identical twins.

Sequencing was carried out using PBMCs. These receptors came from a woman aged 18-29 years in good health.

This clonotype came up many times. V gene TRBV29-1 combines with J gene TRBJ1-2, with 8 bases that match TRBD1. This CDR3 spans 12 amino acids. Germline V gene sequence: CDR1 SQVTM, CDR2 ANQGSEA. Germline trimming cut 4 bases from V and 6 bases from J; bases unmatched to any gene: 4. The CDR3 reads CSVVDRGNGYTF. The DNA of the CDR3 is TGCAGCGTTGTAGACAGGGGAAATGGCTACACCTTC.

The chain is built from TRBV5-5 and TRBJ2-7; perhaps TRBD1 as D (5 bases). The V gene's germline CDR1 is SGHKS and CDR2 YYEKEE (reference sequence). The CDR3 is 14 residues long. V was clipped by 0 bases and J by 3 bases, with 10 bases between them. Here the CDR3 DNA reads TGTGCCAGCAGCTTGGGGACAAGTCTCTACGAGCAGTACGTC. Translating it yields CASSLGTSLYEQYV.

The gene calls are TRBV11-1 and TRBJ2-4, with D hard to call. The germline CDR1 and CDR2 sequences are SGHAT and FQDESV (reference sequence). V lost 1 base and J 0 bases, leaving 25 bases between the germline ends. The CDR3 extends over 21 amino acids. In DNA, the CDR3 is TGTGCCAGCAGCTTAGTATCCCTTGGTGATTGGGGTGAACTAGCCAAAAACATTCAGTACTTC. Protein sequence: CASSLVSLGDWGELAKNIQYF.

This clonotype was seen many times. The V and J genes are TRBV7-9 and TRBJ1-4, with 7 bases lining up with TRBD1. CDR1 SEHNR and CDR2 FQNEAQ come from the germline V gene (reference sequence). The CDR3 has 16 residues. J was trimmed by 5 bases and V by 2 bases; bases with no gene match: 8. The DNA of the CDR3 is TGTGCCAGCAGCTTAATCGCGGACAGGTTGAATGAAAAACTGTTTTTT. It encodes CASSLIADRLNEKLFF.

This clonotype was detected ten times or more. J is TRBJ2-1 and V is TRBV29-1, with D possibly matching TRBD1 (5 bases). CDR3 length: 16 amino acids. The germline V gene has CDR1 SQVTM and CDR2 ANQGSEA. Trimming pared 3 bases from V and 8 bases from J, leaving 23 bases between. The CDR3 sequence: CSVDPPRGRVGYEQFF. The CDR3, as DNA: TGCAGCGTTGATCCCCCAAGGGGCAGGGTGGGCTATGAGCAGTTCTTC.

This clonotype was detected ten times or more. The chain is built from TRBV5-1 and TRBJ2-6, with D unresolved. Trimming took off 1 base at V and 0 bases at J, with 14 bases between the two ends. The CDR3 is made up of 18 amino acids. Germline V CDR1 and CDR2: SGHRS, YFSETQ. The CDR3 spells CASSLILMSSSGANVLTF. The CDR3, as DNA: TGCGCCAGCAGCTTGATACTTATGAGCTCCTCTGGGGCCAACGTCCTGACTTTC. The full variable domain, with the rest looked up from reference TRBV5-1 and TRBJ2-6, is KAGVTQTPRYLIKTRGQQVTLSCSPISGHRSVSWYQQTPGQGLQFLFEYFSETQRNKGNFPGRFSGRQFSNSRSEMNVSTLELGDSALYLCASSLILMSSSGANVLTFGAGSRLTVL.

This clonotype was seen a handful of times. The gene calls are TRBV13 and TRBJ2-4; D unresolved. The CDR3 has 16 amino acids. V was pared by 4 bases and J by 3 bases, with 16 bases between. Per germline, CDR1 PRHDT and CDR2 FYEKMQ (reference sequence). This chain's CDR3 is CASSSLVLGVKNIQYF. DNA for the CDR3: TGTGCCAGCAGCTCCCTTGTCTTGGGTGTCAAAAACATTCAGTACTTC.

The chain employs TRBV11-2 and TRBJ2-7; D is possibly TRBD1 (5 bases). Germline lookup yields CDR1 SGHAT and CDR2 FQNNGV. The CDR3 is made up of 14 amino acids. Trimming removed 2 bases at V and 4 bases at J, with 12 bases between. CDR3 in amino acids: CASSLSPGRYEQYF. In nucleotides, the CDR3 is TGTGCCAGCAGCTTAAGTCCAGGGCGGTACGAGCAGTACTTC.

This chain joins TRBV7-2 and TRBJ2-7; maybe TRBD2 (5 bases). CDR1 and CDR2 from the germline V gene are SGHTA and FQGNSA. The V gene lost 5 bases and the J gene lost 3 bases, with 11 bases spanning the gap. The CDR3 totals 13 residues. CDR3 loop: CASSPDRDYEQYV. CDR3 nucleotide sequence: TGTGCCAGCAGCCCGGACCGGGACTACGAGCAGTACGTC.

In this sample, this clonotype turned up many times. The rearrangement uses TRBV12-3 or TRBV12-4 and TRBJ2-2, with 9 bases fitting TRBD2. With 4 bases clipped from V and 4 bases from J, the junction kept 4 bases outside the gene matches. The CDR3 spans 15 residues. This CDR3 reads CASSSGLASTGELFF. DNA for the CDR3: TGTGCCAGCAGTTCGGGACTAGCCTCCACCGGGGAGCTGTTTTTT.

This clonotype was detected a few times. The rearrangement uses TRBV12-3 or TRBV12-4 and TRBJ1-2; 7 bases are a match to TRBD1. The CDR3 is 15 residues long. Trimming took 3 bases from V and 5 from J; bases not matched to a gene: 9. The DNA of the CDR3 is TGTGCCAGCAGTTTCCTAAACAGGGGTGGATATGGCTACACCTTC. The encoded protein is CASSFLNRGGYGYTF.

The gene calls are TRBV5-1 and TRBJ2-5; the match to TRBD2 covers 11 bases. This CDR3 is built from 19 residues. Unmatched junction bases numbered 18, after V lost 3 bases and J lost 5 bases. Germline V CDR1 and CDR2: SGHRS, YFSETQ. The CDR3 is CASSWEPSGRPGRGETQYF. The CDR3 region has the DNA TGCGCCAGCAGCTGGGAACCTAGCGGGAGGCCCGGTCGGGGCGAGACCCAGTACTTC.

This clonotype has just a few counts. The rearrangement joins TRBV27 to TRBJ2-7; D uncertain. Germline V lookup: CDR1 MNHEY, CDR2 SMNVEV (reference sequence). The length of the CDR3 is 14 residues. V dropped 0 bases and J dropped 2 bases, with 8 bases sitting between them. The CDR3 reads CASSLSGATYEQYF. CDR3 nucleotides: TGTGCCAGCAGTTTATCGGGTGCAACCTACGAGCAGTACTTC.

V gene TRBV7-8 combines with J gene TRBJ1-2; 7 bases fit TRBD1. The CDR3 has 18 amino acids. The germline CDR1 and CDR2 sequences are SGHVS and FQNEAQ. V lost 1 base to trimming and J lost 1 base; unmatched junction nucleotides: 12. The DNA of the CDR3 is TGTGCCAGCAGCTTAGACCCCGCTGACAGGGTGCGTAACTATGGCTACACCTTC. This encodes CASSLDPADRVRNYGYTF.

This clonotype occurred a few times. The chain joins TRBV20-1 to TRBJ2-7, with D possibly TRBD1 on 7 matching bases. The length of the CDR3 is 12 residues. The V gene lost 5 bases and the J gene lost 1 base, with 9 bases spanning the gap. The germline CDR1 and CDR2 sequences are DFQATT and SNEGSKA (reference sequence). The CDR3: CSAPGGSYEQYF. CDR3 nucleotide sequence: TGCAGTGCTCCAGGGGGGTCCTACGAGCAGTACTTC.

In this sample, this clonotype turned up a few times. V and J are TRBV29-1 and TRBJ2-1; D is uncertain. CDR3 length equals 10 residues. The germline CDR1 and CDR2 sequences are SQVTM and ANQGSEA. The germline V and J ends were trimmed by 7 bases and 9 bases, with 10 bases remaining between them. CDR3 in amino acids: CSAKSPEQFF. As DNA, the CDR3 is TGCAGCGCCAAGTCCCCTGAGCAGTTCTTC.

The genes are TRBV7-9 and TRBJ2-3, with a weak D call TRBD2 (6 bases). Germline lookup yields CDR1 SEHNR and CDR2 FQNEAQ (reference sequence). V lost 5 bases, J lost 6 bases, and 21 bases lay in between. The CDR3 is 16 amino acids. The DNA for the CDR3 is TGTGCCAGCAGCCGCCGGGACTCTCCGGGTCGGGATACGCAGTATTTT. It encodes CASSRRDSPGRDTQYF.

This clonotype was seen ten or more times. The chain employs TRBV3-1 and TRBJ2-7, with D possibly matching TRBD2 (5 bases). This CDR3 region has 15 residues. V dropped 2 bases and J dropped 6 bases, with 17 bases sitting between them. CDR1 and CDR2 (germline): LGHDT, YNNKEL (reference sequence). The CDR3 DNA is TGTGCCAGCAGCCAATCGGGGATACCTACTTCCGAGCAGTACTTC. Amino acid sequence: CASSQSGIPTSEQYF.

The sample holds a few counts of this clonotype. The chain employs TRBV20-1 and TRBJ2-5, with 7 bases matching TRBD1. The germline V gene encodes CDR1 DFQATT and CDR2 SNEGSKA (reference sequence). V was clipped by 2 bases and J by 0 bases; unmatched bases: 6. This CDR3 contains 15 residues. The CDR3 region has the DNA TGCAGTGCTAGACCTTCCGGGACAGACCAAGAGACCCAGTACTTC. Amino acids: CSARPSGTDQETQYF.

This clonotype was recorded at least ten times. This chain joins TRBV20-1 and TRBJ1-2; no clear D. Germline CDR1 and CDR2: DFQATT and SNEGSKA (reference sequence). The CDR3 length is 12 residues. Trimming removed 0 bases at V and 5 bases at J, with 7 bases between. CDR3 DNA sequence: TGCAGTGCTAGAGATCTAAAATATGGCTACACCTTC. Protein product: CSARDLKYGYTF.

The rearrangement uses TRBV10-3 and TRBJ1-2; D is uncertain. V shed 2 bases and J shed 5 bases, with 3 bases lying between them. There are 11 residues in the CDR3. CDR1 and CDR2 (germline): ENHRY, SYGVKD. In DNA, the CDR3 is TGTGCCATCAGTGAGATATATGGCTACACCTTC. Translated: CAISEIYGYTF.

This clonotype was seen a handful of times. CDR3 DNA sequence: TGTGCCAGCTCACCGGGACAGGGCGGAATCACTGAAGCTTTCTTT. Its translation is CASSPGQGGITEAFF. The chain carries TRBV18 and TRBJ1-1; 9 bases align to TRBD1. With V trimmed by 3 bases and J by 4 bases, 6 bases remained unmatched. The V gene's germline CDR1 is KGHSH and CDR2 LQKENI. The CDR3 sequence is 15 residues long.

This chain links TRBV5-6 with TRBJ2-7; no clear D. From germline, CDR1 is SGHDT and CDR2 YYEEEE. CDR3 size: 15 residues. V was pared by 1 base and J by 0 bases, with 11 bases between. This CDR3 is CASSLMGWSSYEQYV. DNA of the CDR3: TGTGCCAGCAGCTTGATGGGGTGGTCCTCCTACGAGCAGTACGTC.

This clonotype was found a few times. This chain links TRBV6-2 or TRBV6-3 with TRBJ2-5; unclear D gene. Trimming stripped 0 bases from V and 5 bases from J, with 4 bases between. This CDR3 comprises 12 residues. Germline V gene lookup returns CDR1 MNHEY and CDR2 SVGEGT. CDR3 loop: CASSYSFETQYF. The CDR3 DNA is TGTGCCAGCAGTTACTCGTTCGAGACCCAGTACTTC.

This clonotype has a handful of counts. CDR3 loop: CASSLTRTRAGETQYF. CDR3 nucleotides: TGCGCCAGCAGCCTGACACGGACCCGGGCGGGAGAGACCCAGTACTTC. The rearrangement joins TRBV5-1 to TRBJ2-5, with D possibly being TRBD2 (5 bases). V was cut by 4 bases and J by 4 bases, with 20 bases left in between. The CDR3 is 16 amino acids. Germline assignment: CDR1 SGHRS and CDR2 YFSETQ.

This clonotype was observed a handful of times. The J gene is TRBJ2-3, the V gene TRBV7-2; 10 bases match TRBD1. The CDR3 sequence is 15 residues long. Germline values: CDR1 SGHTA, CDR2 FQGNSA. V shed 5 bases, J shed 3 bases, and the junction held 5 bases outside the gene matches. In nucleotides, the CDR3 is TGTGCCAGCAGCATTGACAGGGGGCGTACAGATACGCAGTATTTT. Translation gives CASSIDRGRTDTQYF.

This clonotype was counted only a few times. J is TRBJ1-2 and V is TRBV5-1; the D is unclear. Looked up from germline, CDR1 is SGHRS and CDR2 is YFSETQ. Trimming removed 4 bases from V and 5 bases from J, with 12 bases in between. CDR3 length equals 13 residues. CDR3 DNA: TGCGCCAGCAGCCAGGACGAGTCATATGGCTACACCTTC. It encodes CASSQDESYGYTF. Using reference TRBV5-1 and TRBJ1-2 for the parts outside the CDR3, the full variable domain is KAGVTQTPRYLIKTRGQQVTLSCSPISGHRSVSWYQQTPGQGLQFLFEYFSETQRNKGNFPGRFSGRQFSNSRSEMNVSTLELGDSALYLCASSQDESYGYTFGSGTRLTVV.

This clonotype was seen repeatedly, ten times or more. The chain couples TRBV5-1 to TRBJ2-1; D not certain. Per the germline V gene, CDR1 is SGHRS and CDR2 is YFSETQ. V gave up 0 bases and J gave up 4 bases, with 8 bases separating them. The CDR3 has 14 residues. For the CDR3, the DNA is TGCGCCAGCAGCTTGGAACAGACATACAATGAGCAGTTCTTC. Translated, it gives CASSLEQTYNEQFF.

As for this clonotype: Compared with germline, one end of the junction differs, possibly owing to a read error. The genes are TRBV12-3 or TRBV12-4 and TRBJ2-5; 7 nucleotides align to TRBD2. CDR3 size: 15 residues. The CDR3 nucleotides are TGTGCCAGCAGCCCCACCGGGACTACAGACCAAGTTGAGCACTTC. This encodes CASSPTGTTDQVEHF.